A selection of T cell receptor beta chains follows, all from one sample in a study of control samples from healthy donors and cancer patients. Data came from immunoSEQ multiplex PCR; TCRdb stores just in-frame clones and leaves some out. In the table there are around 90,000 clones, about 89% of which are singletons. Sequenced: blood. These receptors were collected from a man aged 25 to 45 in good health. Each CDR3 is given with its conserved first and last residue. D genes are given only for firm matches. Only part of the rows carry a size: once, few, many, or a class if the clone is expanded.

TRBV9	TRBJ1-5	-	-	TGTGCCAGCAGCGGGAGGGGCTCGAGGACCCAGCATTTT	CASSGRGSRTQHF
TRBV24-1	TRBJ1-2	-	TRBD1	TGTGCCACCAGTGGGGGCCCAAAACCGGGACAGAACTATGGCTACACCTTC	CATSGGPKPGQNYGYTF
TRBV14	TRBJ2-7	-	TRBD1	TGTGCCAGCAGCCAGGGGACAGGAAACTACGAGCAGTACTTC	CASSQGTGNYEQYF
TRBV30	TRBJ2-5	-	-	TGTGCCTGGAGCTATGCTACGGGCTGGATCGAGACCCAGTACTTC	CAWSYATGWIETQYF
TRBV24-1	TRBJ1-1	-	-	TGTGCCACCAGTGACTCCAGGGGAGGCGACACTGAAGCTTTCTTT	CATSDSRGGDTEAFF
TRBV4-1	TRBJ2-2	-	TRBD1	TGCGCCAGCAGCCAGGACGACAGGGGGCGCGCCGGGGAGCTGTTTTTT	CASSQDDRGRAGELFF
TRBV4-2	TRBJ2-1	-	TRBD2	TGTGCCAGCAGCCAAGCACTAGCGGGGGGGTCGCTCTACAATGAGCAGTTCTTC	CASSQALAGGSLYNEQFF
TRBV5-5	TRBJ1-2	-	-	TGTGCCAGCAGCTTGGGGATATATGGCTACACCTTC	CASSLGIYGYTF
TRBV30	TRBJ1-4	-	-	TGTGCCTGGACCCCAAAAAACCGGGACCCCGAAAAACTGTTTTTT	CAWTPKNRDPEKLFF
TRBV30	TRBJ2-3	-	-	TGTGCCTGGAGCGCAGGGGTCGGCACAGATACGCAGTATTTT	CAWSAGVGTDTQYF
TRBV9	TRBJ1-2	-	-	TGTGCCAGCAGCCTAGGGGAGGAGGACTACACCTTC	CASSLGEEDYTF
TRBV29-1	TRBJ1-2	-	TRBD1	TGCAGCGCCCGACAGGGCCCTAACTATGGCTACACCTTC	CSARQGPNYGYTF
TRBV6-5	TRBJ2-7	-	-	TGTGCCAGCAGTTACTCGGTGGACTCTTATCTCCTAGAGCAGTACTTC	CASSYSVDSYLLEQYF
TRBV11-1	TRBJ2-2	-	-	TGTGCCAGCAGCTTAGAATCGGGGGTCCTGACCGGGGAGCTGTTTTTT	CASSLESGVLTGELFF
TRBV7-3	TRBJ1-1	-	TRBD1	TGTGCCAGCAGCTTAACGGGGACAGGGCAGGGAGCTGAAGCTTTCTTT	CASSLTGTGQGAEAFF
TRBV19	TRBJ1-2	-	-	TGTGCCAGTAGTATTCCAGGGGTGAACTATGGCTACACCTTC	CASSIPGVNYGYTF
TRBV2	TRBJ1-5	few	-	TGTGCCAGCAGTGAAATCGCGGTCGGGGGCCAGTTT	CASSEIAVGGQF
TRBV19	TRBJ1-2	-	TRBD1	TGTGCCAGTAGTCAACAGGGGGCTATGGACTATGGCTACACCTTC	CASSQQGAMDYGYTF
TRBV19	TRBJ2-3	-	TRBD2	TGTGCCAGTAGTATGGCCCCCGGGGGGGGCACAGATACGCAGTATTTT	CASSMAPGGGTDTQYF
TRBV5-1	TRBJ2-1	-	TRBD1	TGCGCCAGCAGCTTGTCTCAGGGGGTGTACAATGAGCAGTTCTTC	CASSLSQGVYNEQFF
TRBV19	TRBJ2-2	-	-	TGTGCCAGTAGTATGTGGGACAGCGGGACGAACACCGGGGAGCTGTTTTTT	CASSMWDSGTNTGELFF
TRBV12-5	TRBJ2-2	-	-	TGTGCTAGTGGTTTCCCGGACGGGAACACCGGGGAGCTGTTTTTT	CASGFPDGNTGELFF
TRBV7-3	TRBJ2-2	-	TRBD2	TGTGCCAGCTCCGGACTAGCGGCTACCGGGGAGCTGTTTTTT	CASSGLAATGELFF
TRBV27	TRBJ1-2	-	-	TGTGCCAGCAGTCCCGTGGGCAGCGGCGATGGCTACACCTTC	CASSPVGSGDGYTF
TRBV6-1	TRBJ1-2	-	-	TGTGCCAGCAGTGAAGGACTATACTATGGCTACACCTTC	CASSEGLYYGYTF
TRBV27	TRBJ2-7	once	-	TGTGCCAGCAGTTTACGGGGGACGGGGGCTAGAGTCTACGAGCAGTACTTC	CASSLRGTGARVYEQYF
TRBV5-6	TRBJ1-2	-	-	TGTGCCAGCAGCTTGGGGGGACGGCAGTCGTACCACACCTTC	CASSLGGRQSYHTF
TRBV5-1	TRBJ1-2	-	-	TGCGCCAGCAGCTGGTTGGACAAGGACGGCTACACCTTC	CASSWLDKDGYTF
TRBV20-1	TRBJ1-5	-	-	TGCAGTGCTAGTGTGGGGGGGGACCGAGGGCAGCCCCAGCATTTT	CSASVGGDRGQPQHF
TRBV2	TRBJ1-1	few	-	TGTGCCAGCAGTGAAGACAGGGCGAAATCGAACACTGAAGCTTTCTTT	CASSEDRAKSNTEAFF
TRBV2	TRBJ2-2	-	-	TGTGCCAGCAAGGTCAGTTCGAACACCGGGGAGCTGTTTTTT	CASKVSSNTGELFF
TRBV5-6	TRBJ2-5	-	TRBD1	TGTGCCAGCAGCCAAGGACAGGGAGAGACCCAGTACTTC	CASSQGQGETQYF
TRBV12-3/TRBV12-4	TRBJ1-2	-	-	TGTGCCAGCAGCCAACAGCGTCGCGATGGCTACACCTTC	CASSQQRRDGYTF
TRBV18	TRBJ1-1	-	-	TGTGCCAGCTCACCTCGACCCCCTGAAGCTTTCTTT	CASSPRPPEAFF
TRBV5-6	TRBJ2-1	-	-	TGTGCCAGCAGCTTGGGGCTTGGCAGGTCTACTTACAATGAGCAGTTCTTC	CASSLGLGRSTYNEQFF
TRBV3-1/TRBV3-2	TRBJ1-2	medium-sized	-	TGTGCCAGCAGCCAATTTTGGCGAGGGAGGGCGAACTATGGCTACACCTTC	CASSQFWRGRANYGYTF
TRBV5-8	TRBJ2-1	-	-	TGTGCCAGCAGCACAGGTCGCGCGGTCCTCAATGAGCAGTTCTTC	CASSTGRAVLNEQFF
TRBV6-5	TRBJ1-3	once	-	TGTGCCAGCAGTTACGGGGCTAAGCTTGGAAACACCATATATTTT	CASSYGAKLGNTIYF
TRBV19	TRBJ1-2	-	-	TGTGCCACCCATCCCCGGGGGCAGAACTATGGCTACACCTTC	CATHPRGQNYGYTF
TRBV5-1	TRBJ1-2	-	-	TGCGCCAGCAGAGAAGGGGAGTTTCATGGCTACACCTTC	CASREGEFHGYTF
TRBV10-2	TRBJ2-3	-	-	TGCGCCAGTGGACAGTCAACTAGCACAGATACGCAGTATTTT	CASGQSTSTDTQYF
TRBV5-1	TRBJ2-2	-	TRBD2	TGCGCCAGCAGCTTGGAACGGGGGGCCGGGGAGCTGTTTTTT	CASSLERGAGELFF
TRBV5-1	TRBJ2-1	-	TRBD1	TGCGCCAGCGCCAGCAGGGGACAGTCCTACAATGAGCAGTTCTTC	CASASRGQSYNEQFF
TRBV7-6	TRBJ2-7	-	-	TGTGCCAGCAGCGATAACTACGAGCAGTACTTC	CASSDNYEQYF
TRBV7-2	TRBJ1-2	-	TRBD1	TGTGCCAGCAGCTCGGGACAGGGGGCAGGTGGCTACACCTTC	CASSSGQGAGGYTF
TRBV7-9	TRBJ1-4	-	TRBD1	TGTGCCAGCAGCAAAGGACAGGGAAGTGAAAAACTGTTTTTT	CASSKGQGSEKLFF
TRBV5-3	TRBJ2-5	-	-	TGTGCCAGACTGGGAACCTTGAGGTGGAAGGTGGCCCAGTACTTC	CARLGTLRWKVAQYF
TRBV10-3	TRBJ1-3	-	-	TGTGCCATCAGTCTCTTAGGAAGAAACACCATATATTTT	CAISLLGRNTIYF